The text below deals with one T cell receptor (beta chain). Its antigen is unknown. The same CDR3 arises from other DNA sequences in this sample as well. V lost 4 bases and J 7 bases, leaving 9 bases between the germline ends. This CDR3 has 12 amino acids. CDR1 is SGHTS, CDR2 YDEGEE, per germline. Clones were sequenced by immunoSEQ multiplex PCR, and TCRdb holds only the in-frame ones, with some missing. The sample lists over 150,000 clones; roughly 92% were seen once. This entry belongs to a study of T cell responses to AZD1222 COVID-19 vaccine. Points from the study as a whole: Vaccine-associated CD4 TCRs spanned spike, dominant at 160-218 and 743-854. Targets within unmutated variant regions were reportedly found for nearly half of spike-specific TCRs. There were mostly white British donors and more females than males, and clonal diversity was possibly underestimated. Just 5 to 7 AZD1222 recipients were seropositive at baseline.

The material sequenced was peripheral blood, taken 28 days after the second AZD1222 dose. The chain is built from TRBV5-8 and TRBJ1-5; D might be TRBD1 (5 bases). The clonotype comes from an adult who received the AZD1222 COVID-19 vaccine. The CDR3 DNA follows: TGTGCCAGCAGCGATTGGGGGCAGCCCCAGCATTTT. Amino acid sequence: CASSDWGQPQHF.